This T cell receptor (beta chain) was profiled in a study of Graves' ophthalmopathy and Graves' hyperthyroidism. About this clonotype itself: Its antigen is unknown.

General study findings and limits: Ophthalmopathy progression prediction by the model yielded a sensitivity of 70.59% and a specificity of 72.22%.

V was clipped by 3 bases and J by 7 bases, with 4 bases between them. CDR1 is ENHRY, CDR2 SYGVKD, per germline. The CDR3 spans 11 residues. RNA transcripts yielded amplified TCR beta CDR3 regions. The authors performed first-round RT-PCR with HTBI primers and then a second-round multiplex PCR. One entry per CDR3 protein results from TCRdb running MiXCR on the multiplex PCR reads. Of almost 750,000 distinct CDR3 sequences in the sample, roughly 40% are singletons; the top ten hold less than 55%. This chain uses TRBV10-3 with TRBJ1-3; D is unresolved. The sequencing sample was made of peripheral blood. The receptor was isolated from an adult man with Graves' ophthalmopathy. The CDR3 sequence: CAISEGNTIYF. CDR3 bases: TGTGCCATCAGTGAAGGGAACACCATATATTTT.